This T cell receptor (beta chain) was recorded in a study of T-cell reconstitution after alpha-beta-depleted transplantation in children. This clonotype was seen ten or more times. Unmatched junction bases numbered 8, after V lost 5 bases and J lost 0 bases. Germline lookup yields CDR1 MNHEY and CDR2 SMNVEV (reference sequence). This CDR3 is 17 amino acids long. Unique molecular identifiers were incorporated when the TCRbeta library was constructed. Each CDR3 protein gets one entry after TCRdb re-called the PCR reads with MiXCR. There are 150,000 to 250,000 distinct CDR3 sequences in the sample; 5.5% to 7% occur only once, and 4.5% to 5.5% lies in the top ten.

The sequence derives from a girl younger than two with combined immunodeficiency, due to receive a stem cell transplant. Here the sequenced sample was PBMCs, taken before TCRalphabeta/CD19-depleted stem cell transplant. The chain uses TRBV27 and TRBJ2-1; 9 bases fit TRBD2. The CDR3, as DNA: TGTGCCAGCAGTCACACATTTAGCGGGAGCTCCTACAATGAGCAGTTCTTC. Encoded protein: CASSHTFSGSSYNEQFF.